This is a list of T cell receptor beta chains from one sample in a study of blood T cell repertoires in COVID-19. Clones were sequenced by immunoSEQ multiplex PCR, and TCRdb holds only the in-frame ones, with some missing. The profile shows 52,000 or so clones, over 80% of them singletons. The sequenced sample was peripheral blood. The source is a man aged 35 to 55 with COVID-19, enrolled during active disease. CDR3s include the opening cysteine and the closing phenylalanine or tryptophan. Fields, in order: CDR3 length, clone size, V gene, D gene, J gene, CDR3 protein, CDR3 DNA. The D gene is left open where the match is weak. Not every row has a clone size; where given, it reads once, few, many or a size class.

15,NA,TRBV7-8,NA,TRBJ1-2,CASSLEPGPTYGYTF,TGTGCCAGCAGCTTAGAACCAGGGCCCACCTATGGCTACACCTTC
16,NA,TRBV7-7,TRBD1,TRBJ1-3,CASSPGTGGSGNTIYF,TGTGCTAGCAGCCCCGGGACAGGGGGCTCTGGAAACACCATATATTTT
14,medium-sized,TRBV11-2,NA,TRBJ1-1,CASSLLAMNTEAFF,TGTGCCAGCAGCTTACTAGCCATGAACACTGAAGCTTTCTTT
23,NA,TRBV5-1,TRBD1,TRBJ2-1,CASSLGWPASDKRTGSSYNEQFF,TGCGCCAGCAGCTTGGGGTGGCCGGCTAGCGACAAAAGGACAGGGAGCTCCTACAATGAGCAGTTCTTC
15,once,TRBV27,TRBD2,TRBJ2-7,CASSGMGLAEYEQYF,TGTGCCAGCAGTGGTATGGGACTAGCGGAGTACGAGCAGTACTTC
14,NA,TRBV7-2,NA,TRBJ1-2,CASSERSGLYGYTF,TGTGCCAGCAGCGAAAGAAGCGGACTTTATGGCTACACCTTC
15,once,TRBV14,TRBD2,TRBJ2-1,CASSQDSGGNTEQFF,TGTGCCAGCAGCCAAGATAGCGGGGGGAACACTGAGCAGTTCTTC
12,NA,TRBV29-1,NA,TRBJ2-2,CSVVLYTGELFF,TGCAGCGTTGTCCTTTACACCGGGGAGCTGTTTTTT
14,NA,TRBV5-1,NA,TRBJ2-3,CATALGGGTDTQYF,TGCGCCACCGCCCTGGGGGGAGGCACAGATACGCAGTATTTT
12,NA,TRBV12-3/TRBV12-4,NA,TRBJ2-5,CASSPFSETQYF,TGTGCCAGCAGTCCCTTCTCCGAGACCCAGTACTTC
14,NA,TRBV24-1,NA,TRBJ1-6,CATSDSLVNSPLHF,TGTGCCACCAGTGATTCACTTGTTAATTCACCCCTCCACTTT
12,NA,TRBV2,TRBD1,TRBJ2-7,CASRTGSYEQYF,TGTGCCAGCAGGACAGGGTCCTACGAGCAGTACTTC
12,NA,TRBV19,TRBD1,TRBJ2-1,CASRTGANEQFF,TGTGCCAGTAGGACAGGGGCCAATGAGCAGTTCTTC
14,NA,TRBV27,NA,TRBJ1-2,CASSSLGEGRGYTF,TGTGCCAGCAGTTCTCTGGGAGAAGGACGTGGCTACACCTTC
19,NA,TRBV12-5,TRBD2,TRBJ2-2,CASGLDRLAGGSYTGELFF,TGTGCTAGTGGTTTGGATCGACTAGCGGGGGGTTCCTACACCGGGGAGCTGTTTTTT
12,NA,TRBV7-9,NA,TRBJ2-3,CASSLVADTQYF,TGTGCCAGCAGCCTGGTAGCAGATACGCAGTATTTT
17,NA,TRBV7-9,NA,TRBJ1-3,CASSSPGAGVRGNTIYF,TGTGCCAGCAGCTCCCCCGGGGCAGGGGTGCGTGGAAACACCATATATTTT
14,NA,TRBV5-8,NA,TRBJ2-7,CASSLSGGTYEQYF,TGTGCCAGCAGCTTGTCGGGCGGGACCTACGAGCAGTACTTC